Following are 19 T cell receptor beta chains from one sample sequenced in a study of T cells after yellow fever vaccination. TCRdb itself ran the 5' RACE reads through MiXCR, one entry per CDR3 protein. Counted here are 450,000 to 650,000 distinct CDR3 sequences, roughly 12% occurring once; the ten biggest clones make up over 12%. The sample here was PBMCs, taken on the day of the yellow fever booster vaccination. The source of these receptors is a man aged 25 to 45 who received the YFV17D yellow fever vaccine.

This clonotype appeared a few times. The CDR3 DNA follows: TGTGCCATCAAAGGGTCAGGTCAAGATACGCAGTATTTT. Encoded protein: CAIKGSGQDTQYF. The chain combines TRBV10-3 with TRBJ2-3; no firm D call. CDR1 and CDR2 (germline): ENHRY, SYGVKD. The CDR3 is made up of 13 amino acids. V gave up 7 bases and J gave up 5 bases, with 13 bases separating them.

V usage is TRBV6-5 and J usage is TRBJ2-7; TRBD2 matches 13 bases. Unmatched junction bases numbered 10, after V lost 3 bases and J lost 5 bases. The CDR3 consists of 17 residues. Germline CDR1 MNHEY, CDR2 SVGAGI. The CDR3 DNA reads TGTGCCAGCAGTTATCTTAGGACTAGCGGGAGCTTCGACGAGCAGTACTTC. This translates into CASSYLRTSGSFDEQYF.

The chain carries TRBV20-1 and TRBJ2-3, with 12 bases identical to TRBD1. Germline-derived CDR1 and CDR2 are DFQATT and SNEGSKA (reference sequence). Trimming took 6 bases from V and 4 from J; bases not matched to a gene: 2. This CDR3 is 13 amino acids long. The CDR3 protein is CSAGTGGPDTQYF. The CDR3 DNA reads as TGCAGTGCCGGGACAGGGGGCCCAGATACGCAGTATTTT.

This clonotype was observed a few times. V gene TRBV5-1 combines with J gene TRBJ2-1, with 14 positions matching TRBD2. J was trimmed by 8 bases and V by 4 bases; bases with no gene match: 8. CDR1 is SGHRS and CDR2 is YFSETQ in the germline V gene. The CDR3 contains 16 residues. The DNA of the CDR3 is TGCGCCAGCAGCCCGGGACTAGCGGGGGTGCGAGATGAGCAGTTCTTC. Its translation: CASSPGLAGVRDEQFF.

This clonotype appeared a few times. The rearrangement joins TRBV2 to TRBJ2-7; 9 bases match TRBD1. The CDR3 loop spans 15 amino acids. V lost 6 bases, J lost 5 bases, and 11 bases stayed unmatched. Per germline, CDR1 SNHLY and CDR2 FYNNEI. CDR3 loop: CASSPLGQGSHEQYF. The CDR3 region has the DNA TGTGCCAGCAGCCCACTGGGACAGGGAAGCCACGAGCAGTACTTC.

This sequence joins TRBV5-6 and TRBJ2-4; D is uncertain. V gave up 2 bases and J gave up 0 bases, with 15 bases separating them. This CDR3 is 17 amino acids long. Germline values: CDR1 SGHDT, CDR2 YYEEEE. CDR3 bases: TGTGCCAGCAGCTTCGGATTCACGACGGTAGCCAAAAACATTCAGTACTTC. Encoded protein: CASSFGFTTVAKNIQYF.

CDR3 loop: CASRSYSGRAMGEQYF. The CDR3 DNA sequence: TGTGCCAGCAGGTCCTATAGCGGGAGGGCCATGGGGGAGCAGTACTTC. The rearrangement uses TRBV4-2 and TRBJ2-7; 11 bases fit TRBD2. The trim removed 6 bases at V and 7 bases at J, leaving 14 bases unmatched. Germline V CDR1 and CDR2: LGHNA, YNFKEQ. This CDR3 is 16 amino acids long.

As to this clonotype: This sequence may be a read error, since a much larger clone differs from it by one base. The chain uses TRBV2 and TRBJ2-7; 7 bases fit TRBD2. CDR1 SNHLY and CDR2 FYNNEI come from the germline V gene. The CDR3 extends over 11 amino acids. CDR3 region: CASSGRGERYF. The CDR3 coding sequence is TGTGCCAGCAGTGGTCGGGGGGAGCGGTACTTC.

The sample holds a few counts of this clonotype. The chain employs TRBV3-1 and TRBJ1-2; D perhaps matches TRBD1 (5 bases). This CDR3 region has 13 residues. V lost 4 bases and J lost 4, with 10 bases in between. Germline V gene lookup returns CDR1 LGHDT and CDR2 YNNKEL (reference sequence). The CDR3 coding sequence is TGTGCCAGCAGCCGCCAAGGGGCCTATGGCTACACCTTC. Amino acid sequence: CASSRQGAYGYTF.

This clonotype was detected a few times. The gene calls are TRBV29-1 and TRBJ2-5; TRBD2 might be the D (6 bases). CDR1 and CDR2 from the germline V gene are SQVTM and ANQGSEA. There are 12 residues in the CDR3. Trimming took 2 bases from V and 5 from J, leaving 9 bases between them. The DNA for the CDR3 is TGCAGCGTTGAATCGGGAGTGGAGACCCAGTACTTC. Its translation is CSVESGVETQYF. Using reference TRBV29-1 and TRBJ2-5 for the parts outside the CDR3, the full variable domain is SAVISQKPSRDICQRGTSLTIQCQVDSQVTMMFWYRQQPGQSLTLIATANQGSEATYESGFVIDKFPISRPNLTFSTLTVSNMSPEDSSIYLCSVESGVETQYFGPGTRLLVL.

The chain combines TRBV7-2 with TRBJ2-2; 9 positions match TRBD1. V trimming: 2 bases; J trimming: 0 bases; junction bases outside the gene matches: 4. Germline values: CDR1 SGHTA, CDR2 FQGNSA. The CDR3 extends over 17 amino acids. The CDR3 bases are TGTGCCAGCAGCTTAACGAGGGACAGGGCGAACACCGGGGAGCTGTTTTTT. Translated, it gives CASSLTRDRANTGELFF.

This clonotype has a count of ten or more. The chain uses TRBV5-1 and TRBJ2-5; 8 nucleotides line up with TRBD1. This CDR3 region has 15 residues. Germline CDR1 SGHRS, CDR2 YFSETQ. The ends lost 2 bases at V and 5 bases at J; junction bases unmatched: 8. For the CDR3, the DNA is TGCGCCAGCAGCTTACGGACAGGGAGTGGGGAGACCCAGTACTTC. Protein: CASSLRTGSGETQYF.

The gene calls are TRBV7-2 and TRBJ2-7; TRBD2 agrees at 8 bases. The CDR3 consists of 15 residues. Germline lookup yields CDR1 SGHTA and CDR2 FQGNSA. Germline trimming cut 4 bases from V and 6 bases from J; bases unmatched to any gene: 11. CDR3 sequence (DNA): TGTGCCAGCAGCTACCAGGGACTAGTCTTCGGCGAGCAGTACTTC. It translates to CASSYQGLVFGEQYF.

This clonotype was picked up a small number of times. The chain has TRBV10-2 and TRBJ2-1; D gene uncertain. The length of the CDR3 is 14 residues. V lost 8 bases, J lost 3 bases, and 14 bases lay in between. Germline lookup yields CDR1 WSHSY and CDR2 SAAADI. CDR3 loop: CASSAARDYNEQFF. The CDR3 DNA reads TGCGCCAGCTCGGCGGCAAGAGACTACAATGAGCAGTTCTTC.

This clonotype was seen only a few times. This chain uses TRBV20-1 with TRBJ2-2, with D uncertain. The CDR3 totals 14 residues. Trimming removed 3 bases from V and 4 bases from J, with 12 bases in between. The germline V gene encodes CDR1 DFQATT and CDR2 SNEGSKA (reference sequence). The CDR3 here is CSASNSWGTGELFF. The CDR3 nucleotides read TGCAGTGCTAGCAACAGTTGGGGCACCGGGGAGCTGTTTTTT.

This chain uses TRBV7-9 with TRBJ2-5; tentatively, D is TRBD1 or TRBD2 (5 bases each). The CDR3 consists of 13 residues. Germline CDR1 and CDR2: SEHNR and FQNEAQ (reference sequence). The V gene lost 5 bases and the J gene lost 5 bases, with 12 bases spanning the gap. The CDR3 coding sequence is TGTGCCAGCAGCGGGGGATTTCGTGAGACCCAGTACTTC. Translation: CASSGGFRETQYF.

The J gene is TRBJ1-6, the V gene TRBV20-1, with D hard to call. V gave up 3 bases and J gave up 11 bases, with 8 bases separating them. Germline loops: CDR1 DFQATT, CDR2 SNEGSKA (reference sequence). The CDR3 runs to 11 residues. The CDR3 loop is CSASNGTPLHF. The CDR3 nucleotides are TGCAGTGCTAGCAACGGGACACCCCTCCACTTT.

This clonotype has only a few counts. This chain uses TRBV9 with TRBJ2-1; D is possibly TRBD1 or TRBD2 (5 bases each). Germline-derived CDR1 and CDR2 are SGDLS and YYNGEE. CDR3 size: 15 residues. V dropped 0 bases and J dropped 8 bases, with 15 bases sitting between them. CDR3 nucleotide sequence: TGTGCCAGCAGCGTAGATCCTAGCTTAGGGGATGAGCAGTTCTTC. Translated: CASSVDPSLGDEQFF.

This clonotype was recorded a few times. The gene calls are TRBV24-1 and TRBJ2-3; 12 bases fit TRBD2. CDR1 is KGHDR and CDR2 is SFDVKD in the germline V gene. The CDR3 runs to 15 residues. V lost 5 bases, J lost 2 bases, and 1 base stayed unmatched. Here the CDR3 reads CATSGTSGTTDTQYF. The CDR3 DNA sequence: TGTGCCACCAGTGGGACTAGCGGGACCACAGATACGCAGTATTTT.